One sample yielded the 15 T cell receptor beta chains listed below, sequenced in a study of T cell responses to AZD1222 COVID-19 vaccine. Using immunoSEQ multiplex PCR, the repertoire was profiled, and TCRdb retains in-frame clones only, with some absent. Of 68,000 or so clones listed, over 60% are singletons. The specimen comprised peripheral blood, sampled on day 0 of AZD1222 vaccination. These receptors were collected from an adult in good health.

The CDR3 is CATSDPRTRTDTQYF. The CDR3 DNA reads TGTGCCACCAGTGATCCCCGGACAAGGACAGATACGCAGTATTTT. The chain uses TRBV24-1 and TRBJ2-3; weak D call: TRBD1 (5 bases). V was shortened by 3 bases and J by 3 bases, with 12 bases between the two germline ends. CDR1 is KGHDR and CDR2 is SFDVKD in the germline V gene. CDR3 length: 15 residues.

This chain uses TRBV7-9 with TRBJ1-1; D is ambiguous. V gave up 5 bases and J gave up 7 bases, with 14 bases separating them. Germline CDR1 is SEHNR and CDR2 is FQNEAQ (reference sequence). The CDR3 extends over 13 amino acids. The CDR3 nucleotides read TGTGCCAGCAGCACCTGGACGGCGGGTGAAGCTTTCTTT. Protein product: CASSTWTAGEAFF.

This chain uses TRBV25-1 with TRBJ1-2; a possible D gene is TRBD1 (5 bases). The CDR3 sequence is 13 residues long. CDR1 is MGHDK, CDR2 SYGVNS, per germline. Trimming took 2 bases from V and 5 from J, leaving 9 bases between them. Here the CDR3 DNA reads TGTGCCAGCAGTGAAGGGGGACGGTATGGCTACACCTTC. This gives the protein CASSEGGRYGYTF.

The V and J genes are TRBV19 and TRBJ2-2, with 7 bases aligning to TRBD1. This CDR3 comprises 14 residues. The junction had 5 bases not matched to a gene; V was cut back by 5 bases and J by 5 bases. The germline CDR1 and CDR2 sequences are LNHDA and SQIVND (reference sequence). The DNA of the CDR3 is TGTGCCAGTAGTCAGGGGGTGATTACCGGGGAGCTGTTTTTT. Its protein is CASSQGVITGELFF. The variable domain in full, with the rest retrieved from reference TRBV19 and TRBJ2-2, is DGGITQSPKYLFRKEGQNVTLSCEQNLNHDAMYWYRQDPGQGLRLIYYSQIVNDFQKGDIAEGYSVSREKKESFPLTVTSAQKNPTAFYLCASSQGVITGELFFGEGSRLTVL.

The gene calls are TRBV27 and TRBJ1-3, with D uncertain. Germline V CDR1 and CDR2: MNHEY, SMNVEV (reference sequence). Trimming stripped 9 bases from V and 12 bases from J, with 9 bases between. The length of the CDR3 is 9 residues. The DNA for the CDR3 is TGTGCCAGTCCGAAGAGCATATATTTT. It yields the protein CASPKSIYF.

The rearrangement joins TRBV10-1 to TRBJ1-1, with D possibly TRBD1 on 5 matching bases. With 2 bases removed from V and 3 bases from J, the gap between germline ends came to 13 bases. Germline V lookup: CDR1 WNHNN, CDR2 SYGVQD (reference sequence). This CDR3 region has 15 residues. The CDR3 region has the DNA TGCGCCAGCAGTGAGAATAGGGGCCGGGACACTGAAGCTTTCTTT. Translation: CASSENRGRDTEAFF.

V usage is TRBV5-1 and J usage is TRBJ2-7, with D possibly TRBD1 on 6 matching bases. With 5 bases removed from V and 4 bases from J, the gap between germline ends came to 25 bases. Looked up from germline, CDR1 is SGHRS and CDR2 is YFSETQ. This CDR3 is 17 amino acids long. This CDR3 reads CASRPTGRFVGAYEQYF. The CDR3 DNA reads as TGCGCCAGCAGACCCACAGGGCGATTTGTAGGAGCGTACGAGCAGTACTTC.

This sequence joins TRBV3-1 (or the pseudogene TRBV3-2) and TRBJ2-2; 8 bases match TRBD2. Germline V CDR1 and CDR2: LGHDT, YNNKEL (reference sequence). The CDR3 runs 16 residues. V dropped 4 bases and J dropped 4; count of bases not matched to a gene: 8. This CDR3 reads CASSLRVAGFTGELFF. The CDR3 region has the DNA TGTGCCAGCAGCCTCCGGGTAGCGGGGTTCACCGGGGAGCTGTTTTTT.

The chain recombines TRBV6-2 or TRBV6-3 with TRBJ1-2, with D possibly being TRBD1 (6 bases). The V gene lost 4 bases and the J gene lost 8 bases, with 14 bases spanning the gap. The CDR3 sequence is 13 residues long. Germline assignment: CDR1 MNHEY and CDR2 SVGEGT. CDR3 sequence reads: CASSLQGRRGYTF. CDR3 coding DNA: TGTGCCAGCAGTTTGCAGGGGCGGCGGGGCTACACCTTC.

The chain recombines TRBV2 with TRBJ1-2; D ambiguous. Germline loops: CDR1 SNHLY, CDR2 FYNNEI. The CDR3 has 16 residues. The V end lost 7 bases, the J end lost 0 bases, and 18 bases lay between the germline ends. In nucleotides, the CDR3 is TGTGCCAGCACACGTCCCGACCGAGATGCTAACTATGGCTACACCTTC. This sequence encodes CASTRPDRDANYGYTF.

The chain carries TRBV6-1 and TRBJ2-5; D possibly corresponds to TRBD1 (6 bases). Germline assignment: CDR1 MNHNS and CDR2 SASEGT. V dropped 0 bases and J dropped 5 bases, with 13 bases sitting between them. The CDR3 extends over 15 amino acids. CDR3 nucleotides: TGTGCCAGCAGTGAAGCCAGGACAGTATCGGAGACCCAGTACTTC. Protein sequence: CASSEARTVSETQYF.

The gene calls are TRBV27 and TRBJ1-5, with 7 bases fitting TRBD1. This CDR3 region has 14 residues. Germline V gene sequence: CDR1 MNHEY, CDR2 SMNVEV (reference sequence). With V trimmed by 4 bases and J by 1 base, 1 base remained unmatched. CDR3 residues: CASSSTGSNQPQHF. The CDR3 nucleotides read TGTGCCAGCAGTTCGACAGGGAGCAATCAGCCCCAGCATTTT.

This clone has at least ten counts. This CDR3 reads CASHRAGVRPGRYTF. The CDR3, as DNA: TGTGCCAGTCACCGGGCTGGGGTTAGGCCGGGCCGGTACACCTTC. The gene calls are TRBV19 and TRBJ1-2, with D unresolved. Trimming took off 8 bases at V and 11 bases at J, with 27 bases between the two ends. The CDR3 consists of 15 residues. CDR1 is LNHDA and CDR2 is SQIVND in the germline V gene (reference sequence).

This clone has only one observation. The J gene is TRBJ2-7, the V gene TRBV4-3; possibly TRBD1 or TRBD2 for D (5 bases each). V lost 5 bases to trimming and J lost 0 bases, with 14 bases between them. This CDR3 is 15 amino acids long. Looked up from germline, CDR1 is LGHNA and CDR2 is YSLEER. Here the CDR3 DNA reads TGCGCCAGCAGCACCGGGACCCAAAGCTCCTACGAGCAGTACTTC. Its translation: CASSTGTQSSYEQYF.

CDR3 bases: TGTGCCAGCAGCCTTGGACTAGCGACGAGCACAGATACGCAGTATTTT. Amino acid sequence: CASSLGLATSTDTQYF. The chain couples TRBV3-1 (or the pseudogene TRBV3-2) to TRBJ2-3, with 9 nucleotides matching TRBD2. After removal of 4 bases from V and 0 bases from J, the junction contained 5 bases not matched to a gene. The CDR3 has 16 amino acids. The germline V gene has CDR1 LGHDT and CDR2 YNNKEL (reference sequence).